Following are 28 T cell receptor beta chains from one sample sequenced in a study of T cells in Graves' hyperthyroidism and ophthalmopathy (dated by TCRdb to the late 2010s). Receptor libraries were prepared by multiplex PCR. Sequencing instrument: Illumina HiSeq 2000. Amplification of TCR beta CDR3 regions was carried out from RNA transcripts. The TCR CDR3 was subjected to a first round of RT-PCR using the HTBI primer set and the Qiagen OneStep RT-PCR kit. TCRdb reprocessed the public reads (quality trimming at Q25 with fastp, clone calling with MiXCR) and kept in-frame beta chains. Rows are unified per CDR3 protein, each entry keeping the most common DNA and genes. The sample contains 500,000 to 600,000 distinct CDR3 sequences, under 60% of them found a single time. The ten largest clones add up to about 8.3% of the sample. Sequencing input: peripheral blood or thyroid tissue (not recorded which). The receptor source for this set is a woman aged 18-29 years with Graves' hyperthyroidism.

This clonotype was picked up many times. CDR3 DNA sequence: TGCAGTGCTAGATCTGGGACTAGCGCTAACACCGGGGAGCTGTTTTTT. It encodes CSARSGTSANTGELFF. The genes are TRBV20-1 and TRBJ2-2; 10 nucleotides match TRBD2. J lost 2 bases, V lost 2 bases, and 5 bases had no gene match. Germline CDR1 is DFQATT and CDR2 is SNEGSKA (reference sequence). The CDR3 consists of 16 residues.

This chain connects TRBV12-3 or TRBV12-4 to TRBJ1-6; 9 bases are shared with TRBD1. V gave up 4 bases and J gave up 10 bases; unmatched junction bases: 8. The CDR3 is 15 amino acids. The CDR3 DNA reads as TGTGCCAGCAGTTCGATGGACAGGGGACAATCACCCCTCCACTTT. Protein: CASSSMDRGQSPLHF.

The genes are TRBV12-3 or TRBV12-4 and TRBJ2-5; D is perhaps TRBD1 (8 bases). The CDR3 is 13 amino acids. V was trimmed by 8 bases and J by 4 bases, leaving 14 bases between them. The CDR3 spells CASRTGGGETQYF. Written as DNA, the CDR3 is TGTGCCAGCCGCACAGGGGGGGGAGAGACCCAGTACTTC.

At least ten counts were recorded for this clonotype. The rearrangement links TRBV12-3 or TRBV12-4 to TRBJ2-7; 7 bases align to TRBD2. The CDR3 length is 14 residues. V lost 11 bases and J lost 2; bases outside the gene matches: 12. The CDR3 spells CASGGSLRAYEQYF. DNA of the CDR3: TGTGCCTCGGGCGGGAGTTTAAGGGCCTACGAGCAGTACTTC.

The V gene is TRBV3-1, the J gene TRBJ2-1, with 8 bases aligning to TRBD2. The better agreement between TRBJ2-7 and the DNA end casts doubt on the J call. Germline V lookup: CDR1 LGHDT, CDR2 YNNKEL (reference sequence). The CDR3 length is 18 residues. The CDR3 is CASSQVAGGGSAYNEQYF. The CDR3 nucleotides read TGTGCCAGCAGCCAAGTTGCGGGAGGCGGGAGCGCCTACAATGAGCAGTACTTC.

The rearrangement joins TRBV7-2 to TRBJ1-1; D not resolved. The CDR3 spans 17 residues. Germline CDR1 SGHTA, CDR2 FQGNSA. V lost 5 bases and J lost 2, with 21 bases in between. As DNA, the CDR3 is TGTGCCAGCAGCCGACTAGCGGGAGGGAGTACTAACACTGAAGCTTTCTTT. Its translation: CASSRLAGGSTNTEAFF.

The V gene is TRBV11-1, the J gene TRBJ1-4, with D unclear. The CDR3 sequence is 17 residues long. Trimming took off 2 bases at V and 8 bases at J, with 21 bases between the two ends. Germline-derived CDR1 and CDR2 are SGHAT and FQDESV (reference sequence). CDR3 nucleotide sequence: TGTGCCAGCAGCTTAAGCGGGAGGCTTAACACCGGGGAAAAACTGTTTTTT. It translates to CASSLSGRLNTGEKLFF.

There are many counts of this clonotype. The chain uses TRBV29-1 and TRBJ2-7; D remains ambiguous. CDR1 and CDR2 (germline): SQVTM, ANQGSEA. The CDR3 is 13 residues long. The V and J ends lost 0 bases and 2 bases respectively, with 8 bases between them. The CDR3: CSVEDRITYEQYF. CDR3 DNA sequence: TGCAGCGTTGAAGATAGGATAACCTACGAGCAGTACTTC.

V is TRBV4-2 and J is TRBJ1-6, with D possibly being TRBD1 (5 bases). V lost 0 bases and J 4 bases, leaving 10 bases between the germline ends. The CDR3 is 16 amino acids. The germline V gene encodes CDR1 LGHNA and CDR2 YNFKEQ. The CDR3 spells CASSQEQGGYNSPLHF. CDR3 nucleotides: TGTGCCAGCAGCCAAGAGCAGGGAGGGTATAATTCACCCCTCCACTTT.

This clonotype came up a few times. The chain uses TRBV29-1 and TRBJ1-5, with D perhaps matching TRBD1 (5 bases). CDR1 and CDR2 from the germline V gene are SQVTM and ANQGSEA. The V end lost 6 bases, the J end lost 7 bases, and 16 bases lay between the germline ends. The CDR3 contains 13 residues. The DNA of the CDR3 is TGCAGCGTCCCCGGGATGGGGGGGCAGCCCCAGCATTTT. It encodes CSVPGMGGQPQHF.

Of note for this clonotype: This may stem from a read error, because a much larger clone lies one nucleotide away. The chain uses TRBV29-1 and TRBJ1-5; 8 nucleotides agree with TRBD1. The CDR3 spans 14 residues. Per the germline V gene, CDR1 is SQVTM and CDR2 is ANQGSEA. J lost 1 base, V lost 7 bases, and 6 bases had no gene match. The CDR3 is CSARQGWSNQPQHF. The CDR3 coding sequence is TGCAGCGCTAGACAGGGGTGGAGCAATCAGCCCCAGCATTTT.

This clonotype was found once. Lacking the conserved final phenylalanine or tryptophan, this CDR3 likely reflects a read error. Because the CDR3's place on the DNA is in doubt, the DNA is left out and the CDR3 is given as listed by TCRdb. The rearrangement joins TRBV7-9 to TRBJ1-6. The CDR3 length equals 10 residues, ends included. Germline CDR1 reads SEHNR; CDR2 reads FQNEAQ (reference sequence). This CDR3 reads CASSLDGLAG.

The chain links TRBV7-8 to TRBJ1-2; 9 nucleotides line up with TRBD1. V was pared by 8 bases and J by 4 bases, with 17 bases of the junction left unmatched. Germline V lookup: CDR1 SGHVS, CDR2 FQNEAQ. This CDR3 contains 17 residues. The CDR3 DNA reads as TGTGCCAGCGGGGCTAGCGGGACAGGGATCCGAGGCTATGGCTACACCTTC. This gives the protein CASGASGTGIRGYGYTF.

Points on this clonotype: The conserved final phenylalanine or tryptophan is absent from the CDR3, which likely points to a read error. The DNA is left out, because the CDR3 cannot be placed on it with certainty; the CDR3 is given as TCRdb lists it. CDR3 protein: CASKALGQGARGQKHSELI. The genes are TRBV10-1 and TRBJ2-4; the D segment call TRBD1 is taken from the table without a DNA check. The CDR3 comprises 19 residues, both ends counted. From germline, CDR1 is WNHNN and CDR2 SYGVQD (reference sequence).

This clonotype has a count of ten or more. This chain links TRBV7-2 with TRBJ1-4; D not resolved. Germline lookup yields CDR1 SGHTA and CDR2 FQGNSA. This CDR3 is 15 amino acids long. Trimming stripped 5 bases from V and 0 bases from J, with 10 bases between. Here the CDR3 reads CASSPSQSTNEKLFF. The CDR3 DNA reads as TGTGCCAGCAGCCCCTCACAGTCAACTAATGAAAAACTGTTTTTT.

The chain uses TRBV7-8 and TRBJ1-2; D unresolved. Germline V gives CDR1 SGHVS, CDR2 FQNEAQ. V gave up 5 bases and J gave up 12 bases, with 22 bases separating them. CDR3 length equals 14 residues. CDR3 region: CASSATYRGSGNTF. DNA of the CDR3: TGTGCCAGCAGCGCCACCTACAGAGGCTCTGGAAACACCTTC. The full variable domain, in which reference TRBV7-8 and TRBJ1-2 provide the parts outside the CDR3, is GAGVSQSPRYKVAKRGQDVALRCDPISGHVSLFWYQQALGQGPEFLTYFQNEAQLDKSGLPSDRFFAERPEGSVSTLKIQRTQQEDSAVYLCASSATYRGSGNTFGSGTRLTVV.

This clonotype was seen repeatedly, ten times or more. The chain has TRBV10-1 and TRBJ1-3, with D perhaps matching TRBD1 (5 bases). In germline, CDR1 is WNHNN, CDR2 SYGVQD (reference sequence). This CDR3 region has 16 residues. Trimming shortened V by 0 bases and J by 0 bases, and 9 bases separated the two germline ends. The CDR3 spells CASSESIQVSGNTIYF. CDR3 nucleotide sequence: TGCGCCAGCAGTGAGTCGATACAGGTCTCTGGAAACACCATATATTTT.

This clonotype came up once. This may come from a read error, since a much larger clone is one base off. The CDR3 carries no conserved terminal phenylalanine or tryptophan, so it likely arises from a read error. J is TRBJ1-2 and V is TRBV7-8; D gene uncertain. CDR1 and CDR2 from the germline V gene are SGHVS and FQNEAQ. The CDR3 runs to 15 residues. In DNA form, the CDR3 reads TGCGCCAGCAGCCAATTTTCAGGTTCGGGCTATGGCTACACCCTC. Translation gives CASSQFSGSGYGYTL.

This clonotype was picked up many times. The J gene is TRBJ1-6, the V gene TRBV20-1, with no clear D. V lost 0 bases and J lost 6, with 12 bases in between. This CDR3 is built from 15 residues. Germline CDR1 is DFQATT and CDR2 is SNEGSKA (reference sequence). The CDR3 nucleotides read TGCAGTGCTAGAGATCAGGAGCTTGCTAATTCACCCCTCCACTTT. As protein: CSARDQELANSPLHF.

This chain joins TRBV20-1 and TRBJ1-1; tentatively, D is TRBD1 (6 bases). This CDR3 comprises 15 residues. Trimming removed 7 bases at V and 1 base at J, with 19 bases between. CDR1 is DFQATT and CDR2 is SNEGSKA in the germline V gene (reference sequence). The DNA for the CDR3 is TGCAGTGTCTCCCAGGGGACTACCGGGAACACTGAAGCTTTCTTT. Its translation is CSVSQGTTGNTEAFF.

V usage is TRBV5-1 and J usage is TRBJ2-3; D possibly corresponds to TRBD1 (6 bases). V was trimmed by 9 bases and J by 4 bases, leaving 15 bases between them. The CDR3 extends over 13 amino acids. The germline CDR1 and CDR2 sequences are SGHRS and YFSETQ. CDR3 region: CATSRTDSDTQYF. The CDR3 coding sequence is TGCGCCACCTCTAGGACAGATTCAGATACGCAGTATTTT.

This chain joins TRBV9 and TRBJ1-2, with 7 bases that match TRBD1. The CDR3 runs 13 residues. Per the germline V gene, CDR1 is SGDLS and CDR2 is YYNGEE. The V and J ends lost 4 bases and 12 bases, in that order; junction bases with no gene match: 12. The CDR3 loop reads CASSLTGDSGNTF. The CDR3 region has the DNA TGTGCCAGCAGCCTCACAGGGGACTCTGGAAACACCTTC. The full variable domain, its missing parts supplied by reference TRBV9 and TRBJ1-2, is DSGVTQTPKHLITATGQRVTLRCSPRSGDLSVYWYQQSLDQGLQFLIQYYNGEERAKGNILERFSAQQFPDLHSELNLSSLELGDSALYFCASSLTGDSGNTFGSGTRLTVV.

Concerning this clonotype: A read error may account for a junction end that differs from germline. The chain couples TRBV12-3 or TRBV12-4 to TRBJ2-2; TRBD1 aligns across 10 bases. CDR3 length equals 15 residues. The CDR3 DNA sequence: TGTGCCAGCAGACGAACGACAGGGGGCGACGGGGAGCCGTTTTTT. This encodes CASRRTTGGDGEPFF.

This clonotype was observed many times. The rearrangement uses TRBV14 and TRBJ2-5; possibly TRBD1 for D (5 bases). The CDR3 consists of 16 residues. Trimming removed 3 bases from V and 5 bases from J, with 19 bases in between. Per the germline V gene, CDR1 is SGHDN and CDR2 is FVKESK. Here the CDR3 reads CASSQIAPGRAETQYF. For the CDR3, the DNA is TGTGCCAGCAGCCAGATAGCCCCAGGGCGCGCGGAGACCCAGTACTTC.

As concerns this clonotype: The CDR3 does not end in the conserved phenylalanine or tryptophan, so this is likely a read error. V gene TRBV27 combines with J gene TRBJ1-2; 9 nucleotides match TRBD1. Germline V CDR1 and CDR2: MNHEY, SMNVEV (reference sequence). V lost 5 bases to trimming and J lost 0 bases; unmatched junction nucleotides: 7. There are 16 residues in the CDR3. The CDR3 here is CASSNRGQRANYGYTL. The DNA for the CDR3 is TGTGCCAGCAGTAACAGGGGGCAGAGGGCTAACTATGGCTACACCTTA.

This clonotype was observed at least ten times. The chain is built from TRBV6-1 and TRBJ1-1; the D gene is possibly TRBD1 (5 bases). This CDR3 region has 12 residues. Trimming took off 5 bases at V and 10 bases at J, with 14 bases between the two ends. Germline V lookup: CDR1 MNHNS, CDR2 SASEGT. This CDR3 reads CASSLGLGGAFF. The CDR3 nucleotides are TGTGCCAGCAGTCTGGGCCTGGGGGGAGCTTTCTTT.

The V and J genes are TRBV7-2 and TRBJ2-5; D unresolved. The J call is in doubt because the DNA end fits TRBJ2-1 better. Germline-derived CDR1 and CDR2 are SGHTA and FQGNSA. There are 13 residues in the CDR3. CDR3 sequence: CASSSPMTREQFF. The CDR3 DNA sequence: TGTGCCAGCAGCTCCCCAATGACCCGGGAGCAGTTCTTC.

This clonotype was seen many times. This sequence joins TRBV6-5 and TRBJ2-5; 8 positions match TRBD2. With 6 bases clipped from V and 1 base from J, the junction kept 7 bases outside the gene matches. Germline CDR1 is MNHEY and CDR2 is SVGAGI. The CDR3 has 15 residues. In DNA, the CDR3 is TGTGCCAGCAGCCGACTAGCGCCCTCCCAAGAGACCCAGTACTTC. Amino acids: CASSRLAPSQETQYF.